A selection of T cell receptor beta chains follows, all from one sample in a study of T cell repertoires in cytomegalovirus infection. TCRdb recomputed calls from the reads with MiXCR, one row per CDR3 protein. The sample shows roughly 860,000 distinct CDR3 sequences, around a third of them seen only once. Antigens of these TCRs are unknown. Sample: cultured CD8+ T cells from PBMCs, taken from culture after CMV antigen stimulation. Source of these receptors: a human donor in good health (CMV status not recorded). Some clones in this sample may be carry-over from other donors' samples. The CDR3 runs from the conserved cysteine through the conserved F or W. A D gene is named only where the DNA matches it firmly. A row's size may be missing; if present it is once, few, many or a size class.

CASSIVTQGRSEAFF | TGTGCCAGTAGTATTGTCACCCAGGGGAGGTCTGAAGCTTTCTTT | - | TRBJ1-1 | TRBV19 | -
CASSSETGLVYGYTF | TGTGCCAGCAGCTCGGAAACAGGGTTGGTCTATGGCTACACCTTC | - | TRBJ1-2 | TRBV7-6 | -
CASSLYMGIWDSGGATDTQYF | TGTGCCAGCAGTTTATATATGGGGATATGGGATAGCGGGGGGGCCACAGATACGCAGTATTTT | few | TRBJ2-3 | TRBV28 | TRBD2
CASSLSISAYSAYGYTF | TGTGCCAGCAGTTTATCCATCTCGGCGTACAGCGCCTATGGCTACACCTTC | few | TRBJ1-2 | TRBV27 | -
CASSFKGGRWAEGYTF | TGTGCCAGCAGTTTCAAAGGCGGGCGTTGGGCGGAGGGCTACACCTTC | - | TRBJ1-2 | TRBV12-3/TRBV12-4 | -
CASGPSGGLNTGELFF | TGTGCCAGCGGGCCTAGCGGGGGCCTGAACACCGGGGAGCTGTTTTTT | - | TRBJ2-2 | TRBV6-2/TRBV6-3 | TRBD2
CASSFVGADTQYF | TGTGCCAGCAGCTTTGTAGGGGCAGATACGCAGTATTTT | many | TRBJ2-3 | TRBV7-2 | -
CASSIGTSGGASYEQFF | TGTGCCAGCAGCATCGGGACTAGCGGGGGGGCAAGCTATGAGCAGTTCTTC | - | TRBJ2-1 | TRBV7-9 | TRBD2
CASSTTGGGGNQPQHF | TGTGCCAGCAGCACAACAGGGGGCGGGGGCAATCAGCCCCAGCATTTT | - | TRBJ1-5 | TRBV7-2 | TRBD1
CAIGPGKPGNTIYF | TGTGCCATTGGCCCAGGGAAACCTGGAAACACCATATATTTT | - | TRBJ1-3 | TRBV7-6 | -
CASSVGTSGGLETQYF | TGTGCCAGCAGTGTTGGGACTAGCGGGGGACTGGAGACCCAGTACTTC | few | TRBJ2-5 | TRBV6-4 | TRBD2
CASSYGQYSGANVLTF | TGTGCCAGCAGTTACGGTCAGTACTCTGGGGCCAACGTCCTGACTTTC | few | TRBJ2-6 | TRBV6-2/TRBV6-3 | -
CASSDLVTSTDTQYF | TGTGCCAGCAGTGATCTGGTTACTAGCACAGATACGCAGTATTTT | - | TRBJ2-3 | TRBV2 | -
CATSLGSYEQYF | TGTGCCACCTCCTTGGGCTCCTACGAGCAGTACTTC | once | TRBJ2-7 | TRBV6-5 | -
CASTSLAGGTYEQYF | TGTGCCAGCACCAGCTTGGCAGGGGGGACGTACGAGCAGTACTTC | few | TRBJ2-7 | TRBV12-3/TRBV12-4 | -
CASSQSQGFYEQYF | TGCGCCAGCAGTCAATCGCAGGGTTTCTACGAGCAGTACTTC | few | TRBJ2-7 | TRBV23-1 | -
CASSFSSNYGYTF | TGTGCCAGCAGTTTTTCTTCCAACTATGGCTACACCTTC | many | TRBJ1-2 | TRBV12-3/TRBV12-4 | -
CASSLSGGNTIYF | TGTGCCAGCAGTTTATCGGGTGGAAACACCATATATTTT | few | TRBJ1-3 | TRBV27 | -
CASSPREGGIYEQFF | TGTGCCAGCAGCCCCCGGGAGGGGGGGATTTATGAGCAGTTCTTC | few | TRBJ2-1 | TRBV5-4 | TRBD2
CASSSYGGLNTGELFF | TGTGCTAGCAGCTCATACGGGGGGCTTAACACCGGGGAGCTGTTTTTT | - | TRBJ2-2 | TRBV7-7 | -
CANSPPGATEAFF | TGTGCCAACAGTCCACCGGGGGCAACTGAAGCTTTCTTT | once | TRBJ1-1 | TRBV7-6 | -
CASGLVTQGQGKDTQYF | TGTGCTAGTGGTTTGGTAACCCAGGGACAGGGAAAAGATACGCAGTATTTT | few | TRBJ2-3 | TRBV12-5 | TRBD1
CAISEARRSGNTIYF | TGTGCCATCAGTGAGGCCCGACGCTCTGGAAACACCATATATTTT | - | TRBJ1-3 | TRBV10-3 | -
CSVEDQGPGYTF | TGCAGCGTTGAAGATCAGGGTCCTGGCTACACCTTC | - | TRBJ1-2 | TRBV29-1 | -
CAANGQGAREQYF | TGTGCCGCCAACGGACAGGGGGCCCGCGAGCAGTACTTC | - | TRBJ2-7 | TRBV7-9 | TRBD1
CASSWTGGDNYGYTF | TGTGCCAGCAGCTGGACAGGGGGGGATAACTATGGCTACACCTTC | many | TRBJ1-2 | TRBV7-2 | TRBD1
CASSLYPDQPQHF | TGCGCCAGCAGCTTGTATCCAGATCAGCCCCAGCATTTT | - | TRBJ1-5 | TRBV5-1 | -
CASSIKGSGGEQYF | TGTGCCAGCAGCATCAAAGGGTCAGGGGGCGAGCAGTACTTC | few | TRBJ2-7 | TRBV7-6 | TRBD1
CASSHTLAGVYEQYF | TGTGCCAGCAGCCATACACTAGCGGGGGTCTACGAGCAGTACTTC | - | TRBJ2-7 | TRBV14 | TRBD2
CASSPWGGPNYGYTF | TGTGCCAGCAGCCCATGGGGAGGTCCTAACTATGGCTACACCTTC | - | TRBJ1-2 | TRBV7-3 | -
CASSFGTGGAYEQYF | TGTGCCAGCAGCTTTGGGACAGGGGGGGCCTACGAGCAGTACTTC | many | TRBJ2-7 | TRBV7-2 | TRBD1
CASSQDWRNSNQPQHF | TGCGCCAGCAGCCAAGATTGGAGGAATAGCAATCAGCCCCAGCATTTT | few | TRBJ1-5 | TRBV4-1 | -
CATSREMSRRVSNQPQHF | TGTGCCACCAGCAGAGAGATGTCCCGCAGGGTGAGCAATCAGCCCCAGCATTTT | few | TRBJ1-5 | TRBV15 | -
CASSQDWRPLSHEQYF | TGTGCCAGCAGCCAAGATTGGAGACCCCTGAGCCACGAGCAGTACTTC | - | TRBJ2-7 | TRBV3-1 | -
CASSLESQTNQPQHF | TGTGCCAGCAGCTTAGAAAGTCAGACCAATCAGCCCCAGCATTTT | many | TRBJ1-5 | TRBV7-2 | -
CASSSGLDRSYGYTF | TGTGCCAGCAGCTCGGGGTTGGACAGATCCTATGGCTACACCTTC | - | TRBJ1-2 | TRBV5-6 | -
CASSSSSGVPIRNTGELFF | TGTGCCAGCAGCTCCTCTAGCGGGGTTCCTATTCGGAACACCGGGGAGCTGTTTTTT | - | TRBJ2-2 | TRBV12-3/TRBV12-4 | TRBD2